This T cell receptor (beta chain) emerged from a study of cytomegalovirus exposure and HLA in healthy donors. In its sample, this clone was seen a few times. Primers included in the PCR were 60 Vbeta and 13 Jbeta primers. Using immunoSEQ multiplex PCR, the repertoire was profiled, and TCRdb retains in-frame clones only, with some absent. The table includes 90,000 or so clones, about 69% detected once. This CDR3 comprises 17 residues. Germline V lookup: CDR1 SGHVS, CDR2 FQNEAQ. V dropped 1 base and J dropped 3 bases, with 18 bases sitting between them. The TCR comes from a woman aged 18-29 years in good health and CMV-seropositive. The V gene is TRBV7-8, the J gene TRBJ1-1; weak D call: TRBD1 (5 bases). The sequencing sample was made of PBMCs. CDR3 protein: CASSLGAPGGMYTEAFF. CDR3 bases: TGTGCCAGCAGCTTAGGTGCGCCGGGGGGGATGTACACTGAAGCTTTCTTT.